The text below deals with one TCR beta chain. CDR1 GTSNPN and CDR2 SVGIG come from the germline V gene (reference sequence). The V end lost 4 bases, the J end lost 3 bases, and 12 bases lay between the germline ends. This CDR3 spans 13 amino acids. When the RNA was reverse transcribed, random hexamers were used with an input of roughly 0.45 to 1 ug. Amplification of TCR beta CDR3 by immunoSEQ multiplex PCR spanned 54 Vbeta and 13 Jbeta. TCRdb re-called the immunoSEQ multiplex PCR reads with MiXCR, one entry per CDR3 protein. The sample lists approximately 270,000 distinct CDR3 sequences, around 93% seen once, with approximately 0.07% in the top ten. The data originate from a study of CD8 T cells in Susac syndrome.

The sample was CD4+ T cells from PBMCs. This sequence joins TRBV30 and TRBJ1-1; D unresolved. This TCR derives from a human donor with multiple sclerosis. The CDR3 here is CAWTGVSDTEAFF. In nucleotides, the CDR3 is TGTGCCTGGACGGGTGTTTCGGACACTGAAGCTTTCTTT. Looking up the rest from reference TRBV30 and TRBJ1-1 gives the full variable domain: SQTIHQWPATLVQPVGSPLSLECTVEGTSNPNLYWYRQAAGRGLQLLFYSVGIGQISSEVPQNLSASRPQDRQFILSSKKLLLSDSGFYLCAWTGVSDTEAFFGQGTRLTVV.